The 16 T cell receptor beta chains below come from one sample, sequenced in a study of cytomegalovirus exposure and HLA in healthy donors. Measured with immunoSEQ multiplex PCR; TCRdb has only the in-frame clones, and not every one. The table lists 70,000 or so clones, about 94% of them singletons. The sequenced material came from PBMCs. These receptors were obtained from a woman between 18 and 29 years old in good health and CMV-seronegative.

The V and J genes are TRBV28 and TRBJ1-4, with no clear D. CDR1 and CDR2 (germline): MDHEN, SYDVKM. Trimming shortened V by 3 bases and J by 4 bases, and 3 bases separated the two germline ends. The length of the CDR3 is 12 residues. CDR3 loop: CASSFLNEKLFF. As DNA, the CDR3 is TGTGCCAGCAGTTTCCTTAATGAAAAACTGTTTTTT.

The rearrangement joins TRBV28 to TRBJ2-3; 9 positions match TRBD1. Germline V CDR1 and CDR2: MDHEN, SYDVKM. The CDR3 runs 15 residues. The J segment lost 5 bases and the V segment lost 6 bases, leaving 9 bases of the junction unmatched. The CDR3 is CASSRPGQGGDTQYF. The CDR3 DNA reads as TGTGCCAGCAGCAGACCGGGACAGGGTGGAGATACGCAGTATTTT.

The genes are TRBV19 and TRBJ1-2; D gene ambiguous. V dropped 3 bases and J dropped 4 bases, with 9 bases sitting between them. CDR1 LNHDA and CDR2 SQIVND come from the germline V gene (reference sequence). The CDR3 is 13 amino acids. The CDR3 here is CASSIAGAYGYTF. CDR3 DNA sequence: TGTGCCAGTAGTATTGCGGGTGCCTATGGCTACACCTTC. Looking up the rest from reference TRBV19 and TRBJ1-2 gives the full variable domain: DGGITQSPKYLFRKEGQNVTLSCEQNLNHDAMYWYRQDPGQGLRLIYYSQIVNDFQKGDIAEGYSVSREKKESFPLTVTSAQKNPTAFYLCASSIAGAYGYTFGSGTRLTVV.

CDR3 residues: CASSDSSSRGDYNEQFF. The DNA for the CDR3 is TGTGCCAGCAGTGACTCGAGTAGCAGGGGGGATTACAATGAGCAGTTCTTC. V is TRBV6-4 and J is TRBJ2-1; tentative D call: TRBD1 (7 bases). The germline CDR1 and CDR2 sequences are MRHNA and SNTAGT. V lost 0 bases, J lost 4 bases, and 16 bases lay in between. This CDR3 is built from 17 residues.

The chain recombines TRBV29-1 with TRBJ1-1; D gene uncertain. Germline V gene lookup returns CDR1 SQVTM and CDR2 ANQGSEA. V lost 6 bases to trimming and J lost 4 bases, with 15 bases between them. This CDR3 has 13 amino acids. Here the CDR3 DNA reads TGCAGCGTCAGTTGGGCTCATGCCACTGAAGCTTTCTTT. This gives the protein CSVSWAHATEAFF.

This chain links TRBV11-2 with TRBJ1-1, with D perhaps TRBD1 (6 bases). The CDR3 runs 14 residues. From germline, CDR1 is SGHAT and CDR2 FQNNGV. V was trimmed by 5 bases and J by 4 bases, leaving 14 bases between them. The CDR3 nucleotides read TGTGCCAGCAGCCTCGGGACATTCAGCACTGAAGCTTTCTTT. Its translation: CASSLGTFSTEAFF.

The genes are TRBV4-2 and TRBJ2-7; 8 positions match TRBD1. Germline values: CDR1 LGHNA, CDR2 YNFKEQ. This CDR3 is 16 amino acids long. V trimming: 0 bases; J trimming: 5 bases; junction bases outside the gene matches: 9. The CDR3 sequence: CASSQDTPDRVNEQYF. The DNA of the CDR3 is TGTGCCAGCAGCCAAGATACCCCGGACAGGGTCAACGAGCAGTACTTC.

This chain joins TRBV30 and TRBJ2-7; TRBD2 might be the D (6 bases). Per germline, CDR1 GTSNPN and CDR2 SVGIG (reference sequence). The length of the CDR3 is 13 residues. Trimming took 3 bases from V and 3 from J, leaving 12 bases between them. The CDR3 here is CAWRRDFDYEQYF. CDR3 nucleotides: TGTGCCTGGAGGCGGGACTTCGACTACGAGCAGTACTTC. Based on the CDR3 plus reference TRBV30 and TRBJ2-7, the full variable domain is SQTIHQWPATLVQPVGSPLSLECTVEGTSNPNLYWYRQAAGRGLQLLFYSVGIGQISSEVPQNLSASRPQDRQFILSSKKLLLSDSGFYLCAWRRDFDYEQYFGPGTRLTVT.

This clone was detected only once. The same CDR3 also results from other DNA sequences found in this sample. The V gene is TRBV27, the J gene TRBJ2-1, with 8 bases fitting TRBD1. This CDR3 comprises 13 residues. In germline, CDR1 is MNHEY, CDR2 SMNVEV (reference sequence). The J segment lost 9 bases and the V segment lost 8 bases, leaving 9 bases of the junction unmatched. CDR3 in amino acids: CASSDRENSEQFF. Written as DNA, the CDR3 is TGTGCCAGCTCGGACAGGGAGAACAGTGAGCAGTTCTTC.

This chain connects TRBV4-1 to TRBJ1-2; 10 bases match TRBD1. The ends lost 0 bases at V and 5 bases at J; junction bases unmatched: 6. Germline V gene data show CDR1 as MGHRA and CDR2 as YSYEKL. This CDR3 contains 16 residues. The DNA of the CDR3 is TGCGCCAGCAGCCAAGAAGGACAGGGGGACCTTTATGGCTACACCTTC. The encoded protein is CASSQEGQGDLYGYTF.

V and J are TRBV27 and TRBJ2-7; D not certain. The CDR3 covers 11 residues. Looked up from germline, CDR1 is MNHEY and CDR2 is SMNVEV (reference sequence). Trimming removed 8 bases from V and 6 bases from J, with 11 bases in between. The CDR3 DNA reads as TGTGCCAGCCTTTCCCGAGGCGAGCAGTACTTC. Translation gives CASLSRGEQYF.

The count of this clone is one. The J gene is TRBJ2-7, the V gene TRBV4-3; D gene unclear. Germline assignment: CDR1 LGHNA and CDR2 YSLEER. The CDR3 is 13 amino acids. V was cut by 0 bases and J by 3 bases, with 6 bases left in between. CDR3 nucleotides: TGCGCCAGCAGCCAAGAGACGGGCTACGAGCAGTACTTC. It yields the protein CASSQETGYEQYF.

V is TRBV27 and J is TRBJ2-2; TRBD2 matches at 9 bases. V shed 2 bases and J 7 bases; nucleotides not matched to a gene: 5. Germline values: CDR1 MNHEY, CDR2 SMNVEV (reference sequence). This CDR3 is built from 15 residues. This CDR3 reads CASSLGTSWGGELFF. As DNA, the CDR3 is TGTGCCAGCAGTTTAGGGACTAGCTGGGGCGGGGAGCTGTTTTTT.

The chain combines TRBV5-4 with TRBJ2-2; D call uncertain. V lost 1 base and J 3 bases, leaving 7 bases between the germline ends. Germline CDR1 is SGHNT and CDR2 is YYREEE (reference sequence). The CDR3 loop spans 14 amino acids. CDR3 region: CASSLLSDTGELFF. As DNA, the CDR3 is TGTGCCAGCAGCTTGTTGTCTGACACCGGGGAGCTGTTTTTT.

The CDR3 DNA reads TGTGCCAGCAGCTTAGCTCGCTCCTACGAGCAGTACTTC. This translates into CASSLARSYEQYF. The chain couples TRBV13 to TRBJ2-7; D is undetermined. The CDR3 is 13 amino acids. Germline V CDR1 and CDR2: PRHDT, FYEKMQ (reference sequence). V lost 1 base, J lost 0 bases, and 4 bases lay in between.

This clone has just one count. J is TRBJ1-1 and V is TRBV28; 7 nucleotides align to TRBD1. Germline V gene sequence: CDR1 MDHEN, CDR2 SYDVKM. Losses at the gene ends were 4 bases for V and 1 base for J; bases not matched to a gene: 6. CDR3 length: 15 amino acids. This CDR3 reads CASSSRDRENTEAFF. CDR3 DNA: TGTGCCAGCAGTTCCCGGGACAGAGAGAACACTGAAGCTTTCTTT.